Listed below are T cell receptor beta chains from one sample, sequenced in a study of T cell responses to AZD1222 COVID-19 vaccine. Data came from immunoSEQ multiplex PCR; TCRdb stores just in-frame clones and leaves some out. The sample lists around 90,000 clones, approximately 90% occurring once. The sequencing used peripheral blood, collected on day 0 of AZD1222 vaccination. Receptors originate from an adult in good health. Each CDR3 is given with its conserved first and last residue. Each record gives: J gene, clone size, D gene, V gene, CDR3 DNA, CDR3 protein. D genes are given only for firm matches. Not every row has a clone size; where given, it reads once, few, many or a size class.

TRBJ2-2 | once | . | TRBV5-1 | TGCGCCAGCAGCTCGACGGGGGTTCCCGGGGAGCTGTTTTTT | CASSSTGVPGELFF
TRBJ1-2 | . | . | TRBV11-2 | TGTGCCAGCAGCTTAGAGGGCTCAAACTATGGCTACACCTTC | CASSLEGSNYGYTF
TRBJ2-7 | once | . | TRBV4-1 | TGCGCCAGCAGCCATCCAGGGTACTCCTACGAGCAGTACTTC | CASSHPGYSYEQYF
TRBJ2-1 | . | TRBD2 | TRBV7-3 | TGTGCCAGCAGCTCCTGGACTAGCCCCGTAGGAGAGCAGTTCTTC | CASSSWTSPVGEQFF
TRBJ1-3 | . | . | TRBV3-1/TRBV3-2 | TGTGCCAGCAGCCTAAGACAGGTTCCCTCTGGAAACACCATATATTTT | CASSLRQVPSGNTIYF
TRBJ1-1 | . | . | TRBV10-1 | TGCGCCAGCAGTGAAAGTCGAGAACAGGGTCGGTGGACTGAAGCTTTCTTT | CASSESREQGRWTEAFF
TRBJ1-1 | . | . | TRBV11-2 | TGTGCCAGCAGCTTAGCAGGGAGAAACACTGAAGCTTTCTTT | CASSLAGRNTEAFF
TRBJ2-6 | . | TRBD1 | TRBV5-1 | TGCGCCAGCAGCTTGTGGGGACAGGGGGTCCTCTCTGGGGCCAACGTCCTGACTTTC | CASSLWGQGVLSGANVLTF
TRBJ1-1 | . | TRBD1 | TRBV19 | TGTGCCAGTAGTCCGTTACAGGGGGCCTTAACAGCTTTCTTT | CASSPLQGALTAFF
TRBJ2-6 | . | . | TRBV19 | TGTGCCAGTAGTATAGATCGTTGGGTTGGGGCCAACGTCCTGACTTTC | CASSIDRWVGANVLTF
TRBJ1-5 | . | . | TRBV7-9 | TGTGCCAGCAGCCCTACAGGGCGCAATCAGCCCCAGCATTTT | CASSPTGRNQPQHF
TRBJ1-1 | . | . | TRBV6-2/TRBV6-3 | TGTGCCAGCAGTTACTCAAGTTCAAGGGCAGGCTTCACTGAAGCTTTCTTT | CASSYSSSRAGFTEAFF
TRBJ2-1 | . | TRBD2 | TRBV9 | TGTGCCAGCAGCCTCCATTCCACGGGGGGGCTAGGGTTTTCGCAGTTCTTC | CASSLHSTGGLGFSQFF
TRBJ1-1 | . | . | TRBV28 | TGTGCCAGCAGTTCAAATCTGGGGGATGAAGCTTTCTTT | CASSSNLGDEAFF
TRBJ1-4 | . | . | TRBV7-3 | TGTGCCAGCAGCTTAAGGGGTGCAGGGGTGGCTAATGAAAAACTGTTTTTT | CASSLRGAGVANEKLFF
TRBJ1-6 | . | . | TRBV6-2/TRBV6-3 | TGTGCCAGCAGTTACGGTCCGCAGGGCGGATCACCCCTCCACTTT | CASSYGPQGGSPLHF
TRBJ2-5 | . | . | TRBV6-2/TRBV6-3 | TGTGCCAGCAGCGCCCCCGGGACACAACAAGAGACCCAGTACTTC | CASSAPGTQQETQYF
TRBJ2-5 | . | . | TRBV6-6 | TGTGCCAGCAGTTACCCTGGGAAGGAGACCCAGTACTTC | CASSYPGKETQYF
TRBJ1-4 | . | . | TRBV6-1 | TGTGCCAGCAGTGAAGATAAAGAGGGAAAACTGTTTTTT | CASSEDKEGKLFF
TRBJ1-3 | . | . | TRBV7-8 | TGTGCCAGCAGCTCCAGACAGGTCCCTGGAAACACCATATATTTT | CASSSRQVPGNTIYF
TRBJ2-5 | . | TRBD2 | TRBV6-1 | TGTGCCAGCAGTGAACCAGTTGTTCTGGGGGGGATCCAAGAGACCCAGTACTTC | CASSEPVVLGGIQETQYF
TRBJ2-5 | . | TRBD1 | TRBV7-2 | TGTGCCAGCAGCCCGGACAGGGGGGGGACCCAGTACTTC | CASSPDRGGTQYF
TRBJ1-2 | . | . | TRBV7-2 | TGTGCCAGCAGCCAGGACAGCGGCTACACCTTC | CASSQDSGYTF
TRBJ2-3 | . | . | TRBV30 | TGTGCCTGGAGTGTGAGTGCAGATACGCAGTATTTT | CAWSVSADTQYF
TRBJ2-7 | few | . | TRBV10-1 | TGCGCCAGCTGGAACTACGAGCAGTACTTC | CASWNYEQYF
TRBJ2-5 | once | . | TRBV24-1 | TGTGCCACCAGTGACACGCAGAGGAACCAGTACTTC | CATSDTQRNQYF
TRBJ1-2 | . | . | TRBV7-8 | TGTGCCAGCAGCTTAGCGCGAGGCACAAGAACATATAACTATGGCTACACCTTC | CASSLARGTRTYNYGYTF
TRBJ1-1 | . | TRBD1 | TRBV4-3 | TGCGCCAGCAGCCTAGAACCCAGGGGGGCGGTCACTGAAGCTTTCTTT | CASSLEPRGAVTEAFF
TRBJ1-1 | . | . | TRBV30 | TGTGCCTGGAACCCCGGCGGTGAAGCTTTCTTT | CAWNPGGEAFF
TRBJ2-7 | . | . | TRBV3-1/TRBV3-2 | TGTGCCAGCAGCCAAGGCCTGTGGACCCACGAGCAGTACTTC | CASSQGLWTHEQYF
TRBJ1-6 | . | . | TRBV6-5 | TGTGCCAGCAGTTCGGGGAATTTGGATTCACCCCTCCACTTT | CASSSGNLDSPLHF
TRBJ1-1 | . | . | TRBV6-5 | TGTGCCAGCAGTTACGCTTCCGGGTTCGTAGAAGCTTTCTTT | CASSYASGFVEAFF
TRBJ1-2 | . | . | TRBV7-8 | TGTGCCAGCAGCCCGACGACAGGTTCTAACTATGGCTACACCTTC | CASSPTTGSNYGYTF
TRBJ1-2 | . | . | TRBV25-1 | TGTGCCAGCAGTGATCAAGGATATGGCTACACCTTC | CASSDQGYGYTF
TRBJ1-3 | . | . | TRBV9 | TGTGCCAGCAGCGTAGACCCCCGGGCTGGAAACACCATATATTTT | CASSVDPRAGNTIYF
TRBJ2-5 | . | . | TRBV6-2/TRBV6-3 | TGTGCCAGCAGTTACTCGACTGGGGGGCACCAAGAGACCCAGTACTTC | CASSYSTGGHQETQYF
TRBJ2-3 | . | . | TRBV10-1 | TGCGCCAGCAGCCCGACTACCGCCAATAAGTATTTT | CASSPTTANKYF
TRBJ2-3 | . | . | TRBV5-1 | TGCGCCAGCAGCTTCATAAGCACAGATACGCAGTATTTT | CASSFISTDTQYF
TRBJ2-3 | . | TRBD2 | TRBV2 | TGTGCCAGGGGGACTAGCGGGGGCTTCAGCACAGATACGCAGTATTTT | CARGTSGGFSTDTQYF
TRBJ1-2 | . | . | TRBV30 | TGTGCCTGGACAGGCGTATCGGGTAGACTAGGGGGCTACACCTTC | CAWTGVSGRLGGYTF
TRBJ2-3 | . | TRBD2 | TRBV6-1 | TGTGCCAGCAGTGCGCTAGCGGGGGGGTTGATAGGGACAGATACGCAGTATTTT | CASSALAGGLIGTDTQYF
TRBJ1-2 | . | . | TRBV4-1 | TGCGCCAGCAGCCAAGATGTAAACAGTAACTATGGCTACACCTTC | CASSQDVNSNYGYTF
TRBJ2-2 | . | . | TRBV27 | TGTGCCAGCAGTCTGGTCGGCACCGGGGAGCTGTTTTTT | CASSLVGTGELFF
TRBJ2-7 | . | TRBD1 | TRBV7-8 | TGTGCCAGCAGCTGGGACAGGATCTACGAGCAGTACTTC | CASSWDRIYEQYF
TRBJ1-1 | . | . | TRBV12-3/TRBV12-4 | TGTGCCAGCAGCCCCGGGAGGGGCACTGAAGCTTTCTTT | CASSPGRGTEAFF
TRBJ1-1 | . | TRBD1 | TRBV7-6 | TGTGCCAGCAGCCGACGGACAGGGGGCAACACTGAAGCTTTCTTT | CASSRRTGGNTEAFF
TRBJ2-7 | . | TRBD1 | TRBV7-3 | TGTGCCAGCAGTGTAGGCAGGGGGCGATACGAGCAGTACTTC | CASSVGRGRYEQYF